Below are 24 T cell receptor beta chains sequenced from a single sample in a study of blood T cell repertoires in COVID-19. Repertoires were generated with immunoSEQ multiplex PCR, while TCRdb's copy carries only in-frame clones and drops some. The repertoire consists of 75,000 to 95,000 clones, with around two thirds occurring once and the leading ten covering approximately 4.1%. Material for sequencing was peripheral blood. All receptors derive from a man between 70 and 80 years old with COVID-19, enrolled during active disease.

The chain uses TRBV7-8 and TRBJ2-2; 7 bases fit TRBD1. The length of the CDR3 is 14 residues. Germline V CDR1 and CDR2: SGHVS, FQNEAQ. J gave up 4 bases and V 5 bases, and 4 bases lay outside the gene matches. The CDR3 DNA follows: TGTGCCAGCAGCCGGACAGGAGGCACCGGGGAGCTGTTTTTT. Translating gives CASSRTGGTGELFF.

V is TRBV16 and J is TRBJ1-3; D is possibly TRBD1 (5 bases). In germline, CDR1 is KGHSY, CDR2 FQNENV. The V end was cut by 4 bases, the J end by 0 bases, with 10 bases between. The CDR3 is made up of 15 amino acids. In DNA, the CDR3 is TGTGCCAGCAGCCGGGGGGGAAGCTCTGGAAACACCATATATTTT. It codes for CASSRGGSSGNTIYF. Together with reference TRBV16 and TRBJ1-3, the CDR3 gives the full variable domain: GEEVAQTPKHLVRGEGQKAKLYCAPIKGHSYVFWYQQVLKNEFKFLISFQNENVFDETGMPKERFSAKCLPNSPCSLEIQATKLEDSAVYFCASSRGGSSGNTIYFGEGSWLTVV.

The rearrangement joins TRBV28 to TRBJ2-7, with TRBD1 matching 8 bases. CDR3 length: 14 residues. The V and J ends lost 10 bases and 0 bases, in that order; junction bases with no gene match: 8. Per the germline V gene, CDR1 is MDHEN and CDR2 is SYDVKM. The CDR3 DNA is TGTGCCACCCACAGGGGGTTAAACTCCTACGAGCAGTACTTC. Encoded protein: CATHRGLNSYEQYF.

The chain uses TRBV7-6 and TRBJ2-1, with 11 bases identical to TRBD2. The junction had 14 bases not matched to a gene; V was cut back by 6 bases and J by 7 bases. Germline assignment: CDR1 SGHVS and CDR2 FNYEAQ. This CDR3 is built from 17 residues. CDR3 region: CASSSKAGLAVNNEQFF. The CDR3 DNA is TGTGCCAGCAGTTCCAAGGCGGGACTAGCGGTAAATAATGAGCAGTTCTTC.

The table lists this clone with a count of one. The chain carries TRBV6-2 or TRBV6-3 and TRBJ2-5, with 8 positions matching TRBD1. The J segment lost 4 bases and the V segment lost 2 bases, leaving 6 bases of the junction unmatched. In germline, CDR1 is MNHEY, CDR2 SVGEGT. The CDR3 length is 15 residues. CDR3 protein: CASSYGTGGRETQYF. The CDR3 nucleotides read TGTGCCAGCAGTTACGGCACAGGGGGTAGAGAGACCCAGTACTTC.

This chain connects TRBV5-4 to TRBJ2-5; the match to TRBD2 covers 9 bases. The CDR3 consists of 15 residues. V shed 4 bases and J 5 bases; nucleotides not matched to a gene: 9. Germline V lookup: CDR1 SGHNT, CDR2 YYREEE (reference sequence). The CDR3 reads CASSLAGSWGETQYF. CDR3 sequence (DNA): TGTGCCAGCAGCCTAGCGGGGTCCTGGGGCGAGACCCAGTACTTC.

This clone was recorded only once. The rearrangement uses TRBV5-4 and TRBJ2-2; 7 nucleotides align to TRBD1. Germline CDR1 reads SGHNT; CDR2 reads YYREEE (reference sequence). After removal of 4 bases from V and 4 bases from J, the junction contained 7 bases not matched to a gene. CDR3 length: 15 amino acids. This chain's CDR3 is CASSQRQGPTGELFF. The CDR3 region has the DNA TGTGCCAGCAGCCAGCGACAGGGCCCCACCGGGGAGCTGTTTTTT.

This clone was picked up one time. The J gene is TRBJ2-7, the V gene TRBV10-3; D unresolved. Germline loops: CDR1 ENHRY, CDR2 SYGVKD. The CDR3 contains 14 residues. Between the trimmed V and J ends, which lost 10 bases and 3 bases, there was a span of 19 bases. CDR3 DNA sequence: TGTGCCACCCTCCGAGAGGAGTTAAGCTACGAGCAGTACTTC. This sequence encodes CATLREELSYEQYF.

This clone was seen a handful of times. As DNA, the CDR3 is TGTGCCAGCAGCTGGGGGGGTATCGGGTACGAGCAGTACTTC. It encodes CASSWGGIGYEQYF. The genes are TRBV6-6 and TRBJ2-7; 7 bases match TRBD2. The V and J ends lost 6 bases and 4 bases, in that order; junction bases with no gene match: 9. The CDR3 is made up of 14 amino acids. The germline V gene encodes CDR1 MNHNY and CDR2 SVGAGI (reference sequence).

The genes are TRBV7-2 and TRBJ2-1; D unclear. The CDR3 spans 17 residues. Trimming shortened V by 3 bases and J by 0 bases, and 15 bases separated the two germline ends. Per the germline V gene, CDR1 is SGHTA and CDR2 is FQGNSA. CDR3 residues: CASSLVRAGPSYNEQFF. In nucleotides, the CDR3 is TGTGCCAGCAGCTTGGTGAGAGCTGGGCCCTCCTACAATGAGCAGTTCTTC.

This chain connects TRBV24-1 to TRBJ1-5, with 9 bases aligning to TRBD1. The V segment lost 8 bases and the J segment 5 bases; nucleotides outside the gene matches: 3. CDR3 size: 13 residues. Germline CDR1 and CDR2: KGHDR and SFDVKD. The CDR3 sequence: CATNGQGHQPQHF. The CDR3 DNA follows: TGTGCCACCAACGGACAGGGGCATCAGCCCCAGCATTTT.

CDR3 region: CASYLGLFDRDTQYF. The DNA of the CDR3 is TGCGCCAGTTACCTGGGCCTGTTCGATAGAGATACGCAGTATTTT. The V call is TRBV5-1, the J call TRBJ2-3; D is unclear. Germline V CDR1 and CDR2: SGHRS, YFSETQ. V was trimmed by 8 bases and J by 5 bases, leaving 21 bases between them. The CDR3 length is 15 residues.

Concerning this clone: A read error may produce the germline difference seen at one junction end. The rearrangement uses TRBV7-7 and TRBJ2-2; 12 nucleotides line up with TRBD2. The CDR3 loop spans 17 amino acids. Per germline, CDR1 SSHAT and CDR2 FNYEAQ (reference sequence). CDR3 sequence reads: CASSLVTSGSGTGELFF. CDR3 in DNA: TGTGCTAGCAGCCTCGTGACTAGCGGGAGTGGAACCGGGGAGCTGTTTTTT.

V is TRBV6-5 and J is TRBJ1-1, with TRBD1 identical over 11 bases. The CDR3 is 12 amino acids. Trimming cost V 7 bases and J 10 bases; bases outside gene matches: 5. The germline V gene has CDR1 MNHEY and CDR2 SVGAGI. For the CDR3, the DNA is TGTGCCAGCATCGGGACAGGGGGGCGAGCTTTCTTT. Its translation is CASIGTGGRAFF.

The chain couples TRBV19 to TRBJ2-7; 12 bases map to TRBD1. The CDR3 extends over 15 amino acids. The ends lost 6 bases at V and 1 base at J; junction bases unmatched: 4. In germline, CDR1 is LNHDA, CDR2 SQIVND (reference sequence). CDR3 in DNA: TGTGCCAGTAGGAGGGGACAGGGGGCGTCCTACGAGCAGTACTTC. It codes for CASRRGQGASYEQYF.

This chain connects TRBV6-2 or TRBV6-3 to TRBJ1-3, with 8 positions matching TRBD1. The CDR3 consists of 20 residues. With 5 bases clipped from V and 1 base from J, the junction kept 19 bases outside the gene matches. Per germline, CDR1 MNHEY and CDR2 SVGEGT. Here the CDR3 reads CASSIPQGASGIPSGNTIYF. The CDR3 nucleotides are TGTGCCAGCAGTATTCCTCAGGGGGCCTCAGGCATACCTTCTGGAAACACCATATATTTT.

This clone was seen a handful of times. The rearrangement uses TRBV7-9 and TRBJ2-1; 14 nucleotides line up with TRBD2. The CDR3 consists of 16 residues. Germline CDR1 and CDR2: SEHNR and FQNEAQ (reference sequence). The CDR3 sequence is CVGLAGAVGSYNEQFF. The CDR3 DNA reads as TGTGTGGGACTAGCGGGAGCGGTCGGCTCCTACAATGAGCAGTTCTTC. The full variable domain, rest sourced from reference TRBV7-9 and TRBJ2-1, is DTGVSQNPRHKITKRGQNVTFRCDPISEHNRLYWYRQTLGQGPEFLTYFQNEAQLEKSRLLSDRFSAERPKGSFSTLEIQRTEQGDSAMYLCVGLAGAVGSYNEQFFGPGTRLTVL.

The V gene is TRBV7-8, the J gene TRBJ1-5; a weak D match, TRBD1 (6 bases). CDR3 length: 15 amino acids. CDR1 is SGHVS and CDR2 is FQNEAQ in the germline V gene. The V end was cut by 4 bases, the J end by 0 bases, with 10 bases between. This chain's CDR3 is CASSSTGLSNQPQHF. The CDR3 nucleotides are TGTGCCAGCAGCTCCACAGGGCTTAGCAATCAGCCCCAGCATTTT.

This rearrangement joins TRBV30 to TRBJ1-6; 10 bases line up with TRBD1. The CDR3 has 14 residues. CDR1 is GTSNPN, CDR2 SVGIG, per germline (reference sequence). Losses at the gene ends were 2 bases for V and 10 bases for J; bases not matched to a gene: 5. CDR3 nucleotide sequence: TGTGCCTGGAGTTATACGGGACAGGGGTCACCCCTCCACTTT. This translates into CAWSYTGQGSPLHF.

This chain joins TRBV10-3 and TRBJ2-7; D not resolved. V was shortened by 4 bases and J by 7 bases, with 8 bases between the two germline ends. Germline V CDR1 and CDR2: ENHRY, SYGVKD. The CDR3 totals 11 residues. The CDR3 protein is CAISAPGEQYF. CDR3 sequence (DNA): TGTGCCATCAGTGCCCCCGGGGAGCAGTACTTC.

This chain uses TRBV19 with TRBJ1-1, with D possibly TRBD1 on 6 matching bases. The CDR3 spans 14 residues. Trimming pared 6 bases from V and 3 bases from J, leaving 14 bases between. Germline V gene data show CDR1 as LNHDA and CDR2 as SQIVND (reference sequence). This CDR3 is CASRPAGVDTEAFF. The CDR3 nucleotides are TGTGCCAGTAGGCCCGCAGGGGTTGACACTGAAGCTTTCTTT.

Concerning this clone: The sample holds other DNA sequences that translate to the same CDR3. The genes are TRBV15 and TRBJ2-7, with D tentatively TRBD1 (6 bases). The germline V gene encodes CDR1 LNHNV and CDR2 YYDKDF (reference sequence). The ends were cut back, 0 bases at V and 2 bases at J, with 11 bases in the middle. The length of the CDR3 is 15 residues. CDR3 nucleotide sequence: TGTGCCACCAGCAGAGATCCAGAGGGGGCCTACGAGCAGTACTTC. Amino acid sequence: CATSRDPEGAYEQYF.

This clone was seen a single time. Here the CDR3 reads CAWSVLTGTSGRKTQYF. The CDR3 bases are TGTGCCTGGAGTGTACTCACCGGGACTAGCGGGAGAAAGACCCAGTACTTC. The gene calls are TRBV30 and TRBJ2-5; 14 nucleotides match TRBD2. The CDR3 is 17 residues long. V trimming: 0 bases; J trimming: 6 bases; junction bases outside the gene matches: 9. Germline CDR1 and CDR2: GTSNPN and SVGIG (reference sequence).

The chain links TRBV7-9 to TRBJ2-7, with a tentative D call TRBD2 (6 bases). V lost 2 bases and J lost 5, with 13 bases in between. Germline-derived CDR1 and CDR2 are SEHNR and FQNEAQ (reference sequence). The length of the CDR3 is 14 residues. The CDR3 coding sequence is TGTGCCAGCAGCTTAACCGGGACTCTTAACGAGCAGTACTTC. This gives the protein CASSLTGTLNEQYF.